These 9 T cell receptor beta chains were all obtained from the same sample, sequenced in a study of T cells after yellow fever vaccination (dated by TCRdb to between 2017 and 2020). The label giving this sample's treatment or condition can be read as: live attenuated yellow fever vaccine strain. Libraries came from 5' RACE. Sequencing took place on an Illumina NovaSeq 6000. The public sequencing data were trimmed at Q25 with fastp and processed into clonotypes with MiXCR by TCRdb, which kept only in-frame beta chains. Merged by CDR3 protein, the rows form single entries marked with the most common genes and DNA. The sample contains 250,000 to 350,000 distinct CDR3 sequences, 8.5% to 10% of them found a single time. Of the sample, about 3% falls within the top ten clones. Sequencing used CD4+ T cells sorted from PBMCs, obtained 5 days after the yellow fever booster vaccination. The receptor set was obtained from a man in his late teens or twenties who received the YFV17D yellow fever vaccine.

This clonotype was picked up a small number of times. The CDR3 here is CASSIGIVAAFF. The CDR3 nucleotides are TGTGCCAGCAGTATCGGGATTGTCGCGGCTTTCTTT. The genes are TRBV2 and TRBJ1-1; D is uncertain. Per germline, CDR1 SNHLY and CDR2 FYNNEI. The CDR3 covers 12 residues. Trimming stripped 5 bases from V and 11 bases from J, with 15 bases between.

This clonotype was detected many times. V gene TRBV24-1 combines with J gene TRBJ2-1; D is possibly TRBD1 or TRBD2 (5 bases each). Trimming pared 4 bases from V and 6 bases from J, leaving 21 bases between. The length of the CDR3 is 17 residues. In germline, CDR1 is KGHDR, CDR2 SFDVKD. This chain's CDR3 is CATSEPPGTASGNEQFF. CDR3 bases: TGTGCCACCAGTGAGCCCCCCGGGACGGCCTCTGGCAATGAGCAGTTCTTC.

The rearrangement uses TRBV5-4 and TRBJ2-3; D is uncertain. This CDR3 has 13 amino acids. V was clipped by 1 base and J by 4 bases, with 7 bases between them. In germline, CDR1 is SGHNT, CDR2 YYREEE (reference sequence). In DNA form, the CDR3 reads TGTGCCAGCAGCTTGAAAACAGCAGATACGCAGTATTTT. It specifies CASSLKTADTQYF.

V usage is TRBV4-3 and J usage is TRBJ2-2, with TRBD2 identical over 13 bases. Trimming cost V 3 bases and J 1 base; bases outside gene matches: 2. Germline CDR1 is LGHNA and CDR2 is YSLEER. The CDR3 is 17 residues long. The CDR3 region has the DNA TGCGCCAGCAGCCAGGGACTAGCGGGGTTGAACACCGGGGAGCTGTTTTTT. Protein product: CASSQGLAGLNTGELFF.

The chain has TRBV24-1 and TRBJ1-2; D unclear. V was clipped by 4 bases and J by 6 bases, with 8 bases between them. The CDR3 extends over 12 amino acids. Germline V gene sequence: CDR1 KGHDR, CDR2 SFDVKD. The CDR3 bases are TGTGCCACCAGTGACACTTGGGATGGCTACACCTTC. The encoded protein is CATSDTWDGYTF.

This chain's CDR3 is CASSYLGSYGYTF. The CDR3 bases are TGTGCCAGCAGTTACCTAGGATCCTATGGCTACACCTTC. The chain recombines TRBV6-6 with TRBJ1-2, with unresolved D. V was cut by 2 bases and J by 4 bases, with 8 bases left in between. CDR1 and CDR2 from the germline V gene are MNHNY and SVGAGI (reference sequence). The CDR3 has 13 residues.

This clonotype was counted between two and nine times. The chain is built from TRBV3-1 and TRBJ2-7; 9 positions match TRBD1. Germline CDR1 is LGHDT and CDR2 is YNNKEL (reference sequence). Trimming took 1 base from V and 1 from J; bases not matched to a gene: 5. This CDR3 spans 16 amino acids. The CDR3 DNA is TGTGCCAGCAGCCAAGGGACAGGGGCCGTATCCTACGAGCAGTACTTC. Residues: CASSQGTGAVSYEQYF.

In this sample, this clonotype turned up many times. V is TRBV6-9 and J is TRBJ1-1; possibly TRBD1 for D (6 bases). The CDR3 runs 14 residues. Trimming cost V 7 bases and J 3 bases, with 15 bases left between them. The germline V gene encodes CDR1 MNHGY and CDR2 SVAAGI. The CDR3 DNA is TGTGCCAGCATCGCACAGGGACTAGACACTGAAGCTTTCTTT. Translated, it gives CASIAQGLDTEAFF.

V and J are TRBV10-2 and TRBJ1-2; 10 bases agree with TRBD1. CDR3 size: 15 residues. Per germline, CDR1 WSHSY and CDR2 SAAADI. J was trimmed by 2 bases and V by 3 bases; bases with no gene match: 3. The CDR3 DNA reads TGCGCCAGCAGTGAACCGGGACAGGGGAACTATGGCTACACCTTC. Translating it yields CASSEPGQGNYGYTF.